A single sample gave rise to the 20 T cell receptor beta chains below, sequenced in a study of pediatric ulcerative colitis. The rectum was sampled with one to two pinch biopsies at colonoscopy. Clones were read by immunoSEQ multiplex PCR, and TCRdb kept only the in-frame ones, dropping some. The table records 17,000 or so clones, approximately 74% of them present only once. What was sequenced was gut tissue. The receptors stem from a girl under 18 with moderate ulcerative colitis.

The gene calls are TRBV19 and TRBJ2-2; D remains unclear. Deletions cut 3 bases from V and 0 bases from J, with 8 bases between. Germline loops: CDR1 LNHDA, CDR2 SQIVND (reference sequence). This CDR3 is built from 15 residues. The CDR3 region has the DNA TGTGCCAGTAGTATGGGTCACGCGAACACCGGGGAGCTGTTTTTT. Protein sequence: CASSMGHANTGELFF. Supplemented by reference TRBV19 and TRBJ2-2, the full variable domain reads DGGITQSPKYLFRKEGQNVTLSCEQNLNHDAMYWYRQDPGQGLRLIYYSQIVNDFQKGDIAEGYSVSREKKESFPLTVTSAQKNPTAFYLCASSMGHANTGELFFGEGSRLTVL.

This chain uses TRBV18 with TRBJ2-3, with D unclear. This CDR3 spans 13 amino acids. The germline gives CDR1 KGHSH, CDR2 LQKENI. With 4 bases removed from V and 2 bases from J, the gap between germline ends came to 7 bases. The CDR3 spells CASSLIVTDTQYF. For the CDR3, the DNA is TGTGCCAGCTCACTGATTGTCACAGATACGCAGTATTTT. The whole variable domain, filled in from reference TRBV18 and TRBJ2-3, reads NAGVMQNPRHLVRRRGQEARLRCSPMKGHSHVYWYRQLPEEGLKFMVYLQKENIIDESGMPKERFSAEFPKEGPSILRIQQVVRGDSAAYFCASSLIVTDTQYFGPGTRLTVL.

V is TRBV10-3 and J is TRBJ2-3; D gene uncertain. Per the germline V gene, CDR1 is ENHRY and CDR2 is SYGVKD. V lost 4 bases, J lost 2 bases, and 10 bases lay in between. This CDR3 contains 14 residues. CDR3 nucleotides: TGTGCCATCAGTGGCAATTTTATCACAGATACGCAGTATTTT. Amino acids: CAISGNFITDTQYF.

This clone has just a few counts. V gene TRBV29-1 combines with J gene TRBJ2-3; 12 nucleotides line up with TRBD2. J was trimmed by 6 bases and V by 8 bases; bases with no gene match: 12. There are 15 residues in the CDR3. The germline V gene encodes CDR1 SQVTM and CDR2 ANQGSEA. The CDR3 is CSSGSSGRAWDTQYF. The DNA for the CDR3 is TGCAGCTCGGGGTCTAGCGGGAGGGCCTGGGATACGCAGTATTTT.

V usage is TRBV28 and J usage is TRBJ1-5; no reliable D call. There are 18 residues in the CDR3. Germline CDR1 reads MDHEN; CDR2 reads SYDVKM. Trimming removed 3 bases from V and 0 bases from J, with 18 bases in between. Here the CDR3 DNA reads TGTGCCAGCAGTTTTGTAGGGTCCTTAACTTATAGCAATCAGCCCCAGCATTTT. This codes for CASSFVGSLTYSNQPQHF.

The V and J genes are TRBV19 and TRBJ2-4; tentative D call: TRBD2 (5 bases). Trimming pared 1 base from V and 1 base from J, leaving 14 bases between. The CDR3 contains 17 residues. CDR1 is LNHDA, CDR2 SQIVND, per germline (reference sequence). CDR3 loop: CASSIGRVASAKNIQYF. The CDR3 DNA reads as TGTGCCAGTAGTATAGGAAGAGTAGCGAGTGCCAAAAACATTCAGTACTTC.

This chain links TRBV27 with TRBJ1-4; D ambiguous. Trimming pared 3 bases from V and 3 bases from J, leaving 20 bases between. Per germline, CDR1 MNHEY and CDR2 SMNVEV (reference sequence). This CDR3 is built from 18 residues. The CDR3 DNA sequence: TGTGCCAGCAGTTTTCGGGTCTCCCCTAGCCGGGCTAATGAAAAACTGTTTTTT. Protein: CASSFRVSPSRANEKLFF.

This clone was seen more than once but under ten times. This chain links TRBV27 with TRBJ1-6; 8 bases line up with TRBD1. Germline assignment: CDR1 MNHEY and CDR2 SMNVEV (reference sequence). V shed 5 bases and J 9 bases; nucleotides not matched to a gene: 6. The CDR3 consists of 14 residues. CDR3 coding DNA: TGTGCCAGCAGTAGACAGGGGCATGGTTCACCCCTCCACTTT. Translating gives CASSRQGHGSPLHF.

In this sample, this clone turned up once. V is TRBV6-1 and J is TRBJ1-3, with D hard to call. The CDR3 totals 16 residues. V was shortened by 2 bases and J by 0 bases, with 11 bases between the two germline ends. In germline, CDR1 is MNHNS, CDR2 SASEGT. The CDR3 protein is CASSESLGSSGNTIYF. In nucleotides, the CDR3 is TGTGCCAGCAGTGAATCTTTGGGCAGCTCTGGAAACACCATATATTTT.

This clone was counted a few times. The chain joins TRBV2 to TRBJ2-1, with D tentatively TRBD2 (5 bases). The CDR3 totals 13 residues. Trimming removed 11 bases at V and 3 bases at J, with 14 bases between. Germline V CDR1 and CDR2: SNHLY, FYNNEI. The CDR3 region has the DNA TGTGCCGTCGAGAAGGAGGTCTACAATGAGCAGTTCTTC. Amino acids: CAVEKEVYNEQFF. Supplemented by reference TRBV2 and TRBJ2-1, the full variable domain reads EPEVTQTPSHQVTQMGQEVILRCVPISNHLYFYWYRQILGQKVEFLVSFYNNEISEKSEIFDDQFSVERPDGSNFTLKIRSTKLEDSAMYFCAVEKEVYNEQFFGPGTRLTVL.

A single count supports this clone. DNA for the CDR3: TGTGCCAGCAGCTTGGGAGGGTCGGGGAGTGAAAAACTGTTTTTT. This gives the protein CASSLGGSGSEKLFF. The chain links TRBV5-4 to TRBJ1-4, with D unresolved. Germline V lookup: CDR1 SGHNT, CDR2 YYREEE (reference sequence). V gave up 0 bases and J gave up 7 bases, with 13 bases separating them. The CDR3 has 15 residues.

The chain has TRBV5-1 and TRBJ1-4, with 7 bases fitting TRBD1. CDR3 size: 14 residues. Losses at the gene ends were 0 bases for V and 7 bases for J; bases not matched to a gene: 3. CDR1 is SGHRS, CDR2 YFSETQ, per germline. CDR3 sequence: CASSLGQGGEKLFF. CDR3 sequence (DNA): TGCGCCAGCAGCTTGGGGCAGGGGGGTGAAAAACTGTTTTTT.

The J gene is TRBJ2-1, the V gene TRBV6-4; 8 bases match TRBD2. Losses at the gene ends were 0 bases for V and 6 bases for J; bases not matched to a gene: 7. In germline, CDR1 is MRHNA, CDR2 SNTAGT. CDR3 length: 16 amino acids. The DNA of the CDR3 is TGTGCCAGCAGTGACTCGTGGTCAGCGGGAGCCAATGAGCAGTTCTTC. Its translation: CASSDSWSAGANEQFF.

The chain links TRBV15 to TRBJ2-1; TRBD2 aligns across 7 bases. The V and J ends lost 2 bases and 6 bases, in that order; junction bases with no gene match: 7. In germline, CDR1 is LNHNV, CDR2 YYDKDF (reference sequence). This CDR3 has 15 residues. CDR3 sequence (DNA): TGTGCCACCAGCAGATCGGGGGAGGGCCCCAATGAGCAGTTCTTC. Translation: CATSRSGEGPNEQFF.

This rearrangement joins TRBV15 to TRBJ2-7; D not resolved. V was pared by 0 bases and J by 6 bases, with 9 bases between. The CDR3 length is 13 residues. From germline, CDR1 is LNHNV and CDR2 YYDKDF (reference sequence). The CDR3 is CATSREEGREQYF. CDR3 DNA: TGTGCCACCAGCAGAGAAGAAGGGCGCGAGCAGTACTTC.

This clone has just one count. The rearrangement uses TRBV25-1 and TRBJ2-7, with D perhaps TRBD1 or TRBD2 (6 bases each). Germline V CDR1 and CDR2: MGHDK, SYGVNS. V gave up 4 bases and J gave up 5 bases, with 12 bases separating them. The CDR3 has 13 residues. CDR3 amino acids: CASSVGGRDEQYF. The CDR3 DNA sequence: TGTGCCAGCAGTGTGGGGGGCCGGGACGAGCAGTACTTC.

V usage is TRBV6-1 and J usage is TRBJ2-5, with TRBD2 as a possible D gene (6 bases). Trimming left V 3 bases short and J 5 bases short, with 13 bases between. Germline CDR1 MNHNS, CDR2 SASEGT. This CDR3 has 14 residues. CDR3 in DNA: TGTGCCAGCAGTGATGGCCGGGACTGGGAGACCCAGTACTTC. Amino acids: CASSDGRDWETQYF.

CDR3: CAISLRDPQPQHF. The CDR3 DNA follows: TGTGCCATCAGCCTCAGGGACCCCCAGCCCCAGCATTTT. J is TRBJ1-5 and V is TRBV10-3; D may be TRBD1 (5 bases). Trimming removed 6 bases at V and 7 bases at J, with 13 bases between. The CDR3 is 13 residues long. Germline V gives CDR1 ENHRY, CDR2 SYGVKD.

This chain uses TRBV4-1 with TRBJ2-1; D remains unclear. CDR1 is MGHRA, CDR2 YSYEKL, per germline. The V gene lost 2 bases and the J gene lost 0 bases, with 8 bases spanning the gap. The CDR3 runs 15 residues. The chain's CDR3 is CASSQTLGSYNEQFF. CDR3 sequence (DNA): TGCGCCAGCAGCCAAACGTTGGGCTCCTACAATGAGCAGTTCTTC.

The J gene is TRBJ1-6, the V gene TRBV6-4; possible D gene TRBD1, 6 bases. CDR1 and CDR2 from the germline V gene are MRHNA and SNTAGT. Trimming cost V 4 bases and J 9 bases, with 22 bases left between them. This CDR3 contains 17 residues. The CDR3 region has the DNA TGTGCCAGCAGTGCCCCACAACAGGGTCCGCCTGTTTCACCCCTCCACTTT. It is translated as CASSAPQQGPPVSPLHF.